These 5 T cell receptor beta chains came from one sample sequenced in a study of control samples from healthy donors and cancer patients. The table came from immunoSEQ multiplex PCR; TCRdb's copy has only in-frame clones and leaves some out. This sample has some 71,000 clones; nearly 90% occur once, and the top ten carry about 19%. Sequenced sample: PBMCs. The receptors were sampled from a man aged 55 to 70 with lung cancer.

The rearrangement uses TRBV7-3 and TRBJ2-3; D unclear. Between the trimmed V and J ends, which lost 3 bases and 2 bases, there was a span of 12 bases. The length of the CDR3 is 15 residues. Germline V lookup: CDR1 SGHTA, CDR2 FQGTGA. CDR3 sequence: CASSLSAIPTDTQYF. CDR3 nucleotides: TGTGCCAGCAGCTTGTCAGCTATTCCCACAGATACGCAGTATTTT. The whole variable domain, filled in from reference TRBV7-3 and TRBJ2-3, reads GAGVSQTPSNKVTEKGKYVELRCDPISGHTALYWYRQSLGQGPEFLIYFQGTGAADDSGLPNDRFFAVRPEGSVSTLKIQRTERGDSAVYLCASSLSAIPTDTQYFGPGTRLTVL.

The CDR3 is CASSMDRGDNQPQHF. The CDR3 DNA reads TGTGCCAGCAGCATGGACAGGGGTGACAATCAGCCCCAGCATTTT. The V gene is TRBV7-8, the J gene TRBJ1-5, with 9 bases identical to TRBD1. Per the germline V gene, CDR1 is SGHVS and CDR2 is FQNEAQ. Germline trimming cut 5 bases from V and 3 bases from J; bases unmatched to any gene: 5. This CDR3 is 15 amino acids long.

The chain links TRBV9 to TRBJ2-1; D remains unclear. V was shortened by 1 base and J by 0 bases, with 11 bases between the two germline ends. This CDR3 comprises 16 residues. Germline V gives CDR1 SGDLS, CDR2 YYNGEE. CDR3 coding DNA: TGTGCCAGCAGCGTATTGGGCAGGAACTCCTACAATGAGCAGTTCTTC. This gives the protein CASSVLGRNSYNEQFF.

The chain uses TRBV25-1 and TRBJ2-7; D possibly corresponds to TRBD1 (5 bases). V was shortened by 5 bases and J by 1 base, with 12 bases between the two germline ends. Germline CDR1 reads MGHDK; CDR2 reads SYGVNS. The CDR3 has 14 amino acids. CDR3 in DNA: TGTGCCAGCAGTCAATCAGGGCTATCCTACGAGCAGTACTTC. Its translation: CASSQSGLSYEQYF.

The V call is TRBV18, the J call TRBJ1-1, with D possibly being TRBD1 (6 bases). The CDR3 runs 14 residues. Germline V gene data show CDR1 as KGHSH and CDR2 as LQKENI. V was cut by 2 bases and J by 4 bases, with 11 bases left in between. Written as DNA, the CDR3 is TGTGCCAGCTCACCAGGGGGCAGTGTCACTGAAGCTTTCTTT. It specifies CASSPGGSVTEAFF.